The sample holds one count of the clone carrying this T cell receptor beta chain. These data come from a study of shared clonotypes between healthy human individuals. The CDR3 covers 14 residues. The germline V gene encodes CDR1 LNHNV and CDR2 YYDKDF (reference sequence). V lost 0 bases to trimming and J lost 1 base, with 5 bases between them. The assay was immunoSEQ multiplex PCR, and TCRdb's table has in-frame clones only and misses some. The sample contains approximately 1,000,000 clones, roughly 74% of which appear only once. The sequenced material came from memory CD4+ T cells from PBMCs. Sample subset: CD45RA-negative fraction. The chain employs TRBV15 and TRBJ2-3, with D possibly TRBD2 on 5 matching bases. The sequence was obtained from a man aged 18-30 years in good health. Some clones in this sample may be carry-over from other donors' samples. The CDR3 spells CATSRERGTDTQYF. Written as DNA, the CDR3 is TGTGCCACCAGCAGAGAGCGGGGCACAGATACGCAGTATTTT.